These 30 T cell receptor beta chains originate from one sample sequenced in a study of blood T cell repertoires in COVID-19. Sequencing used immunoSEQ multiplex PCR; TCRdb keeps in-frame clones, though not all of them. The table shows about 300,000 clones, with approximately 91% occurring only once. The sequenced sample consisted of PBMCs or T cells enriched from blood (not recorded which). These receptors all stem from a middle-aged woman who had recovered from COVID-19.

Written as DNA, the CDR3 is TGTGCCAGCAGCGCGTCCGGGGACACAGATACGCAGTATTTT. Translating gives CASSASGDTDTQYF. The chain has TRBV11-3 and TRBJ2-3; a weak D match, TRBD2 (5 bases). The CDR3 has 14 amino acids. The germline CDR1 and CDR2 sequences are SGHNT and YENEEA. With 5 bases removed from V and 2 bases from J, the gap between germline ends came to 11 bases.

The rearrangement links TRBV9 to TRBJ1-2; D is ambiguous. CDR1 and CDR2 from the germline V gene are SGDLS and YYNGEE. The V gene lost 0 bases and the J gene lost 0 bases, with 12 bases spanning the gap. CDR3 length: 16 residues. CDR3 protein: CASSVESIAPNYGYTF. CDR3 DNA: TGTGCCAGCAGCGTAGAAAGTATAGCCCCTAACTATGGCTACACCTTC. Full variable domain (outside the CDR3, taken from reference TRBV9 and TRBJ1-2): DSGVTQTPKHLITATGQRVTLRCSPRSGDLSVYWYQQSLDQGLQFLIQYYNGEERAKGNILERFSAQQFPDLHSELNLSSLELGDSALYFCASSVESIAPNYGYTFGSGTRLTVV.

For the CDR3, the DNA is TGTGCCAGCAGTTCCGGACAGGGAGGCTACACCTTC. This sequence encodes CASSSGQGGYTF. This chain uses TRBV5-6 with TRBJ1-2, with TRBD1 matching over 8 bases. Germline CDR1 SGHDT, CDR2 YYEEEE. The trim removed 5 bases at V and 8 bases at J, leaving 5 bases unmatched. There are 12 residues in the CDR3.

The gene calls are TRBV5-6 and TRBJ2-5, with TRBD1 matching over 7 bases. Germline assignment: CDR1 SGHDT and CDR2 YYEEEE. V dropped 1 base and J dropped 5; count of bases not matched to a gene: 14. CDR3 size: 17 residues. CDR3 amino acids: CASSLSGRGSGLETQYF. As DNA, the CDR3 is TGTGCCAGCAGCTTGTCGGGCAGGGGGTCCGGGTTGGAGACCCAGTACTTC.

This clone occurred a few times. V gene TRBV5-1 combines with J gene TRBJ2-7; 10 bases agree with TRBD1. Germline CDR1 reads SGHRS; CDR2 reads YFSETQ. The V segment lost 3 bases and the J segment 5 bases; nucleotides outside the gene matches: 5. This CDR3 spans 14 amino acids. CDR3 protein: CASSWVGTGDEQYF. CDR3 bases: TGCGCCAGCAGCTGGGTGGGGACAGGGGACGAGCAGTACTTC.

The chain joins TRBV6-5 to TRBJ1-2; 9 bases are a match to TRBD1. Trimming at V came to 8 bases and at J to 2 bases, leaving 6 bases not matched to a gene. Germline CDR1 is MNHEY and CDR2 is SVGAGI. The CDR3 covers 14 residues. CDR3 residues: CASYGTGRNYGYTF. The CDR3 DNA sequence: TGTGCCAGCTATGGGACAGGGAGAAACTATGGCTACACCTTC.

The chain recombines TRBV9 with TRBJ2-1; TRBD2 agrees at 13 bases. CDR3 length: 17 amino acids. V lost 3 bases, J lost 4 bases, and 7 bases stayed unmatched. The germline gives CDR1 SGDLS, CDR2 YYNGEE. The CDR3 sequence is CASSAAWTSGGYNEQFF. The CDR3 DNA reads TGTGCCAGCAGCGCCGCATGGACTAGCGGGGGATACAATGAGCAGTTCTTC. Full variable domain (remainder filled in from reference TRBV9 and TRBJ2-1): DSGVTQTPKHLITATGQRVTLRCSPRSGDLSVYWYQQSLDQGLQFLIQYYNGEERAKGNILERFSAQQFPDLHSELNLSSLELGDSALYFCASSAAWTSGGYNEQFFGPGTRLTVL.

This clone was recorded a few times. Written as DNA, the CDR3 is TGTGCCAGCAGTGGAGAAGACAGGGTTGGCAATCAGCCCCAGCATTTT. Amino acids: CASSGEDRVGNQPQHF. The rearrangement links TRBV2 to TRBJ1-5, with 7 bases matching TRBD1. The CDR3 extends over 16 amino acids. Per the germline V gene, CDR1 is SNHLY and CDR2 is FYNNEI. The J segment lost 2 bases and the V segment lost 4 bases, leaving 8 bases of the junction unmatched.

V and J are TRBV10-3 and TRBJ1-1; D uncertain. Trimming shortened V by 10 bases and J by 7 bases, and 19 bases separated the two germline ends. The CDR3 totals 13 residues. Germline V lookup: CDR1 ENHRY, CDR2 SYGVKD. CDR3 sequence: CATRDVGLGEAFF. The CDR3 bases are TGTGCCACGCGGGATGTGGGTCTTGGTGAAGCTTTCTTT.

The rearrangement uses TRBV5-1 and TRBJ1-3, with no clear D. The V end lost 1 base, the J end lost 0 bases, and 11 bases lay between the germline ends. CDR1 SGHRS and CDR2 YFSETQ come from the germline V gene. The CDR3 has 16 residues. CDR3 residues: CASSLPATTSGNTIYF. The CDR3 coding sequence is TGCGCCAGCAGCTTGCCAGCTACTACCTCTGGAAACACCATATATTTT.

The genes are TRBV7-8 and TRBJ1-2; 8 bases are a match to TRBD1. Germline V lookup: CDR1 SGHVS, CDR2 FQNEAQ. The CDR3 spans 16 residues. After removal of 1 base from V and 4 bases from J, the junction contained 8 bases not matched to a gene. The CDR3 DNA reads TGTGCCAGCAGCTTAGAACCGCCAGGGGGCTCCTATGGCTACACCTTC. This encodes CASSLEPPGGSYGYTF.

The chain is built from TRBV3-1 (or the pseudogene TRBV3-2) and TRBJ2-4; 10 bases are a match to TRBD2. With 1 base clipped from V and 0 bases from J, the junction kept 9 bases outside the gene matches. CDR3 size: 19 residues. The germline CDR1 and CDR2 sequences are LGHDT and YNNKEL (reference sequence). The CDR3 protein is CASSQVSGTSALAKNIQYF. The CDR3 nucleotides are TGTGCCAGCAGCCAAGTTTCGGGGACTAGCGCGTTAGCCAAAAACATTCAGTACTTC.

The rearrangement uses TRBV5-5 and TRBJ2-1; 9 positions match TRBD2. This CDR3 spans 15 amino acids. CDR1 is SGHKS, CDR2 YYEKEE, per germline (reference sequence). The V gene end was trimmed by 2 bases and the J gene end by 2 bases; junction bases not matched to a gene: 2. The DNA of the CDR3 is TGTGCCAGCAGCTTAGGCGGGGGGGCCTACAATGAGCAGTTCTTC. This translates into CASSLGGGAYNEQFF. The full variable domain, with the rest looked up from reference TRBV5-5 and TRBJ2-1, is DAGVTQSPTHLIKTRGQQVTLRCSPISGHKSVSWYQQVLGQGPQFIFQYYEKEERGRGNFPDRFSARQFPNYSSELNVNALLLGDSALYLCASSLGGGAYNEQFFGPGTRLTVL.

CDR3 in amino acids: CASSLGGGARVYGYTF. The CDR3 DNA reads TGTGCCAGCAGCCTCGGCGGGGGGGCGCGCGTCTATGGCTACACCTTC. J is TRBJ1-2 and V is TRBV14; D may be TRBD1 (6 bases). CDR1 and CDR2 from the germline V gene are SGHDN and FVKESK. This CDR3 is built from 16 residues. V was trimmed by 4 bases and J by 4 bases, leaving 19 bases between them.

This clone appeared once. This chain joins TRBV10-3 and TRBJ1-1; D is ambiguous. Trimming removed 6 bases from V and 3 bases from J, with 11 bases in between. CDR1 is ENHRY and CDR2 is SYGVKD in the germline V gene. This CDR3 has 13 residues. The CDR3 DNA follows: TGTGCCATCAGCGATCGACAAGACACTGAAGCTTTCTTT. Translating gives CAISDRQDTEAFF.

This rearrangement joins TRBV18 to TRBJ1-1; 8 bases match TRBD1. The CDR3 extends over 17 amino acids. Germline assignment: CDR1 KGHSH and CDR2 LQKENI. V lost 1 base and J lost 0; bases outside the gene matches: 7. The CDR3 loop is CASSPLNRGGLNTEAFF. CDR3 nucleotides: TGTGCCAGCTCACCACTGAACAGGGGGGGGCTGAACACTGAAGCTTTCTTT.

This chain connects TRBV28 to TRBJ1-4; D is ambiguous. CDR3 length: 13 residues. The germline V gene encodes CDR1 MDHEN and CDR2 SYDVKM. The germline V and J ends were trimmed by 4 bases and 8 bases, with 11 bases remaining between them. DNA for the CDR3: TGTGCCAGCAGTTCCCAGAATGGCGAAAAACTGTTTTTT. Translation gives CASSSQNGEKLFF.

CDR3 nucleotide sequence: TGTGCCTGGAAGCCCTCGGGACTAGTGTCTGGCACAGATACGCAGTATTTT. The encoded protein is CAWKPSGLVSGTDTQYF. The chain uses TRBV30 and TRBJ2-3; TRBD2 agrees at 8 bases. The CDR3 spans 17 residues. The germline V gene has CDR1 GTSNPN and CDR2 SVGIG (reference sequence). The V and J ends lost 4 bases and 1 base, in that order; junction bases with no gene match: 13.

The V gene is TRBV4-1, the J gene TRBJ1-4, with TRBD1 matching 10 bases. The CDR3 loop spans 15 amino acids. V shed 0 bases, J shed 7 bases, and the junction held 2 bases outside the gene matches. Germline lookup yields CDR1 MGHRA and CDR2 YSYEKL. CDR3 in DNA: TGCGCCAGCAGCCAAGACGGGACAGGGGTTGAAAAACTGTTTTTT. As protein: CASSQDGTGVEKLFF.

V and J are TRBV6-1 and TRBJ2-7, with TRBD2 identical over 9 bases. CDR1 and CDR2 from the germline V gene are MNHNS and SASEGT. Germline trimming cut 1 base from V and 2 bases from J; bases unmatched to any gene: 3. The CDR3 contains 15 residues. CDR3: CASSEVSGGPYEQYF. The CDR3, as DNA: TGTGCCAGCAGTGAAGTGAGCGGGGGGCCCTACGAGCAGTACTTC.

The rearrangement links TRBV4-1 to TRBJ2-3, with D maybe TRBD1 (6 bases). This CDR3 is built from 18 residues. The germline V gene encodes CDR1 MGHRA and CDR2 YSYEKL. V shed 3 bases and J shed 2 bases, with 21 bases lying between them. CDR3 amino acids: CASSQEHTRQANTDTQYF. The CDR3 coding sequence is TGCGCCAGCAGCCAGGAGCATACACGACAGGCAAACACAGATACGCAGTATTTT.

The gene calls are TRBV29-1 and TRBJ1-2, with 7 bases matching TRBD1. V lost 0 bases, J lost 8 bases, and 9 bases stayed unmatched. The CDR3 is 14 amino acids. Germline V gene data show CDR1 as SQVTM and CDR2 as ANQGSEA. As DNA, the CDR3 is TGCAGCGTTGAAGAAGAAGCAGGGGGTCGCGGCTACACCTTC. This codes for CSVEEEAGGRGYTF.

This rearrangement joins TRBV5-1 to TRBJ2-1; 12 bases fit TRBD2. CDR3 size: 15 residues. CDR1 is SGHRS, CDR2 YFSETQ, per germline. V lost 2 bases to trimming and J lost 10 bases; unmatched junction nucleotides: 7. The CDR3 region has the DNA TGCGCCAGCAGCTTAACTAGCGGGAGGACAGACGAGCAGTTCTTC. This codes for CASSLTSGRTDEQFF.

The gene calls are TRBV5-1 and TRBJ2-7, with D possibly being TRBD2 (6 bases). This CDR3 contains 15 residues. V lost 4 bases and J 2 bases, leaving 16 bases between the germline ends. CDR1 SGHRS and CDR2 YFSETQ come from the germline V gene. CDR3 in amino acids: CASSLDGSSPYEQYF. CDR3 nucleotide sequence: TGCGCCAGCAGCCTGGACGGGAGCTCTCCCTACGAGCAGTACTTC. The whole variable domain, filled in from reference TRBV5-1 and TRBJ2-7, reads KAGVTQTPRYLIKTRGQQVTLSCSPISGHRSVSWYQQTPGQGLQFLFEYFSETQRNKGNFPGRFSGRQFSNSRSEMNVSTLELGDSALYLCASSLDGSSPYEQYFGPGTRLTVT.

The V call is TRBV7-2, the J call TRBJ1-2; the D is unclear. The CDR3 runs 13 residues. Per germline, CDR1 SGHTA and CDR2 FQGNSA. Trimming took 0 bases from V and 7 from J, leaving 9 bases between them. The CDR3 nucleotides are TGTGCCAGCAGCTTAGCTCGGGAGGGTGGCTACACCTTC. Translating gives CASSLAREGGYTF.

The genes are TRBV10-1 and TRBJ1-2; D call uncertain. The V gene lost 3 bases and the J gene lost 5 bases, with 4 bases spanning the gap. CDR1 WNHNN and CDR2 SYGVQD come from the germline V gene (reference sequence). CDR3 size: 11 residues. The DNA of the CDR3 is TGCGCCAGCAGTGATCGGTATGGCTACACCTTC. It specifies CASSDRYGYTF.

The chain carries TRBV19 and TRBJ2-1; 8 bases line up with TRBD1. V shed 6 bases, J shed 5 bases, and the junction held 9 bases outside the gene matches. Germline V gene sequence: CDR1 LNHDA, CDR2 SQIVND (reference sequence). The CDR3 runs to 15 residues. In DNA form, the CDR3 reads TGTGCCAGTAGAGATAGGGCAGGGGGCCACAATGAGCAGTTCTTC. It yields the protein CASRDRAGGHNEQFF.

This chain connects TRBV2 to TRBJ1-1; 7 bases agree with TRBD1. The CDR3 has 16 amino acids. Germline loops: CDR1 SNHLY, CDR2 FYNNEI. The J segment lost 6 bases and the V segment lost 1 base, leaving 11 bases of the junction unmatched. The CDR3: CASSEDGDRVDPEAFF. The CDR3, as DNA: TGTGCCAGCAGTGAAGATGGAGACAGGGTAGACCCTGAAGCTTTCTTT.

In regard to this clone: Other DNA sequences in the sample encode the same CDR3. This sequence joins TRBV5-1 and TRBJ1-6; TRBD1 matches 10 bases. V shed 4 bases, J shed 9 bases, and the junction held 4 bases outside the gene matches. The CDR3 spans 14 residues. CDR1 and CDR2 from the germline V gene are SGHRS and YFSETQ. CDR3 nucleotides: TGCGCCAGCAGCCTGGGACAGGGGTCTTCACCCCTCCACTTT. Protein: CASSLGQGSSPLHF.

The gene calls are TRBV29-1 and TRBJ1-1; 10 nucleotides agree with TRBD1. The CDR3 is 14 amino acids. Unmatched junction bases numbered 5, after V lost 6 bases and J lost 1 base. CDR1 and CDR2 from the germline V gene are SQVTM and ANQGSEA. CDR3 coding DNA: TGCAGCGTCACCCGGGACAGGGGGAACACTGAAGCTTTCTTT. This codes for CSVTRDRGNTEAFF.